This TCR beta chain is drawn from a study of T cell repertoires in cytomegalovirus infection. On this clonotype: As yet, its antigen is unknown. Just one base apart from a much larger clone, this may be a read error.

V lost 5 bases, J lost 1 base, and 26 bases lay in between. This CDR3 is built from 20 residues. Germline V gene sequence: CDR1 SGHVS, CDR2 FQNEAQ. Each CDR3 protein gets one entry after TCRdb re-called the reads with MiXCR. The sample records around 750,000 distinct CDR3 sequences, about 30% being singletons. The receptor was derived from a human donor in good health (CMV status not recorded). Some clones in this sample may be carry-over from other donors' samples. The chain employs TRBV7-8 and TRBJ2-2; D is perhaps TRBD2 (6 bases). Sequenced material: cultured CD8+ T cells from PBMCs, taken from culture after CMV antigen stimulation. The CDR3 loop reads CASSESLFTGGPKNTGELFF. CDR3 nucleotide sequence: TGTGCCAGCAGCGAGTCACTGTTCACCGGGGGACCGAAGAACACCGGGGAGCTGTTTTTT.